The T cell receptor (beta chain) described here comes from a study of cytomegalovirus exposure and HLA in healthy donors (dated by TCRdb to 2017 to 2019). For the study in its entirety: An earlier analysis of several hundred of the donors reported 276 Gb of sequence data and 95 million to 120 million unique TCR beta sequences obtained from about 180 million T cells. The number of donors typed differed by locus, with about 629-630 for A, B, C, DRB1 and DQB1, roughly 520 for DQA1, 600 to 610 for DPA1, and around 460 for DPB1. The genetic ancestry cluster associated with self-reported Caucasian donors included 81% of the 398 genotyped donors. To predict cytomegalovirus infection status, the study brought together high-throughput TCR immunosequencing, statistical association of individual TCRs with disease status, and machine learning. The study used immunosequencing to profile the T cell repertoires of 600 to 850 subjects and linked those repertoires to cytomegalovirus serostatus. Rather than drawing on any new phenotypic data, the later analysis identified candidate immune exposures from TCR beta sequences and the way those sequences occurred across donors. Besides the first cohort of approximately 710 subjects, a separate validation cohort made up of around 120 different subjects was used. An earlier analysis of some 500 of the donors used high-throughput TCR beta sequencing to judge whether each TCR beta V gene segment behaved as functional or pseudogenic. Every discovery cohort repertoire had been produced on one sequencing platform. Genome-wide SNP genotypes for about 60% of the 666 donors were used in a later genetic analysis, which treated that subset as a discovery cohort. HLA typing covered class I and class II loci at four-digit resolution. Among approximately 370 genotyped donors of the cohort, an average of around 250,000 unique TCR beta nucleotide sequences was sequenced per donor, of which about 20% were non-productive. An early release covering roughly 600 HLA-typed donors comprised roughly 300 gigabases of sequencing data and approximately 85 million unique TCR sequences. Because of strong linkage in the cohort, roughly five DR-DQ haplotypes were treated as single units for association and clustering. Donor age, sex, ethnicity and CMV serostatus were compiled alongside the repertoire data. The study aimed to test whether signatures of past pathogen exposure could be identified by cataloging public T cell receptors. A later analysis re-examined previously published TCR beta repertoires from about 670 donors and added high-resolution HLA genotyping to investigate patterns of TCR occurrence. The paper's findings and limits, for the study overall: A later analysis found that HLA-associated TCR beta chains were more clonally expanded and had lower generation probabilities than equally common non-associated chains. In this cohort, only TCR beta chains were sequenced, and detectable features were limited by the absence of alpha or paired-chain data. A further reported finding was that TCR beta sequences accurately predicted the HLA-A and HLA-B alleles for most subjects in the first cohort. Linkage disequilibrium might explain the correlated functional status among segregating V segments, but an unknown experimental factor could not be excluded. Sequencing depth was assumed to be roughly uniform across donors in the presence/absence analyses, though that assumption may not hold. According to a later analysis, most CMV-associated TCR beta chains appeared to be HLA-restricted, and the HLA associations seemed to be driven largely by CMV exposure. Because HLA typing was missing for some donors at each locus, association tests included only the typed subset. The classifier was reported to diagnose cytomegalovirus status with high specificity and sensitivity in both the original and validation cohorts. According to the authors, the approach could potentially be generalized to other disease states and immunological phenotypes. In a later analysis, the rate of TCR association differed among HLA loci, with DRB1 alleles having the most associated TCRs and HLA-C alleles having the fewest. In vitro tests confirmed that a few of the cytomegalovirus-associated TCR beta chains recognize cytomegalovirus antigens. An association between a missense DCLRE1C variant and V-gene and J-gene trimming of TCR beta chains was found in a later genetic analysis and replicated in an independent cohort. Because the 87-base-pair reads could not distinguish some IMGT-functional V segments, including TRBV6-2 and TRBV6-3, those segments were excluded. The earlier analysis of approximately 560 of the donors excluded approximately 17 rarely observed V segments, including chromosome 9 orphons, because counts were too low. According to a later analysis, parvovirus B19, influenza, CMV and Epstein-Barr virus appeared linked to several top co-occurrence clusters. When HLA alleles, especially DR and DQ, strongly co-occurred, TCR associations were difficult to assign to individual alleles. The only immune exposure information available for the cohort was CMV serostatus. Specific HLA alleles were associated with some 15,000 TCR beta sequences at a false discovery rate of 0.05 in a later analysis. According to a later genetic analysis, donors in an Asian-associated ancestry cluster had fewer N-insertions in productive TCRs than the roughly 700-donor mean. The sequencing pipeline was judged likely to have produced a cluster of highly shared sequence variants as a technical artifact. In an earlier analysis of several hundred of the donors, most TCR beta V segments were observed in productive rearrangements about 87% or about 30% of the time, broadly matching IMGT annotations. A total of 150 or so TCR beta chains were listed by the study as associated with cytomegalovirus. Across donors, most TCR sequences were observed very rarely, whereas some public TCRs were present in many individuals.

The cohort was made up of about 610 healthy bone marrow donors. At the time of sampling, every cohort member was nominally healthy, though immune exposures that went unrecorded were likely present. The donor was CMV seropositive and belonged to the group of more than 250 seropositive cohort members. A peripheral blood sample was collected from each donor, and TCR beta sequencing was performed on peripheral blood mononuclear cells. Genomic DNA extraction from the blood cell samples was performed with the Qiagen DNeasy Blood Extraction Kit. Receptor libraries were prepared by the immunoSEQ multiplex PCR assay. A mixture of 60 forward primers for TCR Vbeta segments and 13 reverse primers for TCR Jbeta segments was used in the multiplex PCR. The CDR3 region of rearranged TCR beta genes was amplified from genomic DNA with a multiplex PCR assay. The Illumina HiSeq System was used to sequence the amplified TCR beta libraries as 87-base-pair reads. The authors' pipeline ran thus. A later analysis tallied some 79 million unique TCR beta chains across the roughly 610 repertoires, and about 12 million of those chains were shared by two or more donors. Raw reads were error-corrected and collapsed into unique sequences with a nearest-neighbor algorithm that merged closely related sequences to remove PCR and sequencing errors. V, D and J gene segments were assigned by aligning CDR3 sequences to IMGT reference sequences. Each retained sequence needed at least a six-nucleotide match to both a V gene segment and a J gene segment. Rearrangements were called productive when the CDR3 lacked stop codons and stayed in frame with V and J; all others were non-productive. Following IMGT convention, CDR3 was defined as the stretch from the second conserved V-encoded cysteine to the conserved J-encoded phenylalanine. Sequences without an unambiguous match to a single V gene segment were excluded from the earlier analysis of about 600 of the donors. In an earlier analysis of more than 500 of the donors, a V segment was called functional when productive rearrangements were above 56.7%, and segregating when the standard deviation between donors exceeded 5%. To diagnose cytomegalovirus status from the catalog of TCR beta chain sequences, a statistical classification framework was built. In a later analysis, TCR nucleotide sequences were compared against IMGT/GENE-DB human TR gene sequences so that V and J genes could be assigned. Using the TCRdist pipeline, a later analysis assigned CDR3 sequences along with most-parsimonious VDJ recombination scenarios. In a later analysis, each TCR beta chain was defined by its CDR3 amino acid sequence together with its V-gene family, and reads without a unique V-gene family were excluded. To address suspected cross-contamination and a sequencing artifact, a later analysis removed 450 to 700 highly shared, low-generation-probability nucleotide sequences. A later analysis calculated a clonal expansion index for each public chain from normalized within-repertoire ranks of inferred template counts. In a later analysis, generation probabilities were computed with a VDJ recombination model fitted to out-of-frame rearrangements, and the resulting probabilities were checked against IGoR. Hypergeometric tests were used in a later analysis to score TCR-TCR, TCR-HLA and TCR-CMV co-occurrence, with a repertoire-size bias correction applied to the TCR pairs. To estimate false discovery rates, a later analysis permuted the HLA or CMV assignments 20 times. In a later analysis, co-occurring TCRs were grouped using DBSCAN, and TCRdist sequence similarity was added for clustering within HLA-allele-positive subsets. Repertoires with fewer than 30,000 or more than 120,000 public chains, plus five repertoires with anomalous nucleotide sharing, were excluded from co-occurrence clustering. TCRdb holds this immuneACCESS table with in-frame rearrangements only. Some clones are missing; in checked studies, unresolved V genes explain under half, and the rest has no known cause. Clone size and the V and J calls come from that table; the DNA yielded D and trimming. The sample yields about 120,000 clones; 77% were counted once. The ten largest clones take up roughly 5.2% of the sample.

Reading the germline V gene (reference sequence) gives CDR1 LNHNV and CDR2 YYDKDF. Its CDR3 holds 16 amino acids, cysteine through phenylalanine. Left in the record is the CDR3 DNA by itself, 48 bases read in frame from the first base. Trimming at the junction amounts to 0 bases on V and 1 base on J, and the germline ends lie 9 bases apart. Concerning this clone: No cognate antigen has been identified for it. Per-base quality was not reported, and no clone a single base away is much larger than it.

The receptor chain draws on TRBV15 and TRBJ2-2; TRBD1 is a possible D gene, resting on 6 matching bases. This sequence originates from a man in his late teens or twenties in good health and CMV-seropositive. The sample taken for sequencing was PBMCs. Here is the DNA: TGTGCCACCAGCAGAGAGGGGGCCCTGAACACCGGGGAGCTGTTTTTT. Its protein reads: CATSREGALNTGELFF.